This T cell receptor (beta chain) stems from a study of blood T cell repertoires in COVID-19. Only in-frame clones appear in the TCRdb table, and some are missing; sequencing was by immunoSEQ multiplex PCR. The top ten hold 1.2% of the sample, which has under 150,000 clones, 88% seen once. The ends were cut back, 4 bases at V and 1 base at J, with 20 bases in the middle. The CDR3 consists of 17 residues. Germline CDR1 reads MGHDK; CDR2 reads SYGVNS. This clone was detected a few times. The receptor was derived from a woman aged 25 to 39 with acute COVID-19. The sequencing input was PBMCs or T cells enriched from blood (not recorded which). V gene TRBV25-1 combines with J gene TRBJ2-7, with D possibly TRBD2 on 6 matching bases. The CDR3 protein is CASSAEHGRDSSYEQYF. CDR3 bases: TGTGCCAGCAGTGCAGAACACGGGCGGGACTCTTCCTACGAGCAGTACTTC.